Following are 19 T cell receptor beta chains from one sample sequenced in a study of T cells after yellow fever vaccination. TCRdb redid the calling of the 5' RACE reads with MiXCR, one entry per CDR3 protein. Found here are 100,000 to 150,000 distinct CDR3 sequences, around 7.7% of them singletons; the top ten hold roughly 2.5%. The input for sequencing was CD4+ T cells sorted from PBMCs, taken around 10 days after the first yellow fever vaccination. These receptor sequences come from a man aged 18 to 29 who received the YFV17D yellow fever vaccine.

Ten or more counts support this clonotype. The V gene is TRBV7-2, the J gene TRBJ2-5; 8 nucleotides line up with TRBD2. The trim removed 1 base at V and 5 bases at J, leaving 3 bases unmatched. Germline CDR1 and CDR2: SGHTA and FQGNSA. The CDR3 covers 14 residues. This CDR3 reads CASSLGLARETQYF. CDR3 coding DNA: TGTGCCAGCAGCTTAGGACTAGCGAGGGAGACCCAGTACTTC.

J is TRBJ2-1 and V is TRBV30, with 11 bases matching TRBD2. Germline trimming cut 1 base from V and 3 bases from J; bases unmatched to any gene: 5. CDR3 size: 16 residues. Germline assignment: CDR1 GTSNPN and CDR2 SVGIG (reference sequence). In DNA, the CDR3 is TGTGCCTGGAGTGGGCTAGCGGGGGGCGTCTACAATGAGCAGTTCTTC. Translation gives CAWSGLAGGVYNEQFF. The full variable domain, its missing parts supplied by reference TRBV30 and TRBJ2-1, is SQTIHQWPATLVQPVGSPLSLECTVEGTSNPNLYWYRQAAGRGLQLLFYSVGIGQISSEVPQNLSASRPQDRQFILSSKKLLLSDSGFYLCAWSGLAGGVYNEQFFGPGTRLTVL.

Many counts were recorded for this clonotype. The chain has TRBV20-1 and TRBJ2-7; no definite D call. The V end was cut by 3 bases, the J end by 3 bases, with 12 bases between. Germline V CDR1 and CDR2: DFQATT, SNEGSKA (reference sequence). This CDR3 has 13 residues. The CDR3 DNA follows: TGCAGTGCTAGTACTCCAGCCGACTACGAGCAGTACGTC. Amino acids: CSASTPADYEQYV.

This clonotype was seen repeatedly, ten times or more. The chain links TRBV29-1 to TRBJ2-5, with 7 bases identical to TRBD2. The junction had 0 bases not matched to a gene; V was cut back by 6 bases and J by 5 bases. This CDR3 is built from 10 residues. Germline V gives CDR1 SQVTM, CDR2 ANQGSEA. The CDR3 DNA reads TGCAGCGTGGGGGGGGAGACCCAGTACTTC. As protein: CSVGGETQYF.

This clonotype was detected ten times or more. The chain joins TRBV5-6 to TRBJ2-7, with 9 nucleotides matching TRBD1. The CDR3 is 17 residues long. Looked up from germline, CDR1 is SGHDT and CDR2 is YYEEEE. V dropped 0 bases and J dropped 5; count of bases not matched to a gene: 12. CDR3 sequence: CASSLVALRDRDHEQYV. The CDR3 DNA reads TGTGCCAGCAGCTTGGTCGCATTGCGGGACAGGGACCACGAGCAGTACGTC.

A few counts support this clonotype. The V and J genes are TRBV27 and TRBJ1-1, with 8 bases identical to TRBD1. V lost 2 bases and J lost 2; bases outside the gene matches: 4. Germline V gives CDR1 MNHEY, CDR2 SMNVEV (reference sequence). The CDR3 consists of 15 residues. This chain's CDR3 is CASSLRQGTNTEAFF. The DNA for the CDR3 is TGTGCCAGCAGTTTACGACAGGGGACCAACACTGAAGCTTTCTTT.

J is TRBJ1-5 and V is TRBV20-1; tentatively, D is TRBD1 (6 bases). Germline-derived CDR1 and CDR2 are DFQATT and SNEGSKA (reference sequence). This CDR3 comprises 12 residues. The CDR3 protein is CSGGGGHQPQHF. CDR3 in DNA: TGCAGCGGGGGGGGGGGGCATCAGCCCCAGCATTTT.

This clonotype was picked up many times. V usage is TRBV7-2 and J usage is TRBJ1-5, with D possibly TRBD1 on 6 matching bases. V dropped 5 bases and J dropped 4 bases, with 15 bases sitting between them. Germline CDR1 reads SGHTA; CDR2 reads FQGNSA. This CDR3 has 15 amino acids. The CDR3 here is CASSVERGRNQPQHF. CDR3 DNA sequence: TGTGCCAGCAGCGTAGAACGGGGGCGTAATCAGCCCCAGCATTTT.

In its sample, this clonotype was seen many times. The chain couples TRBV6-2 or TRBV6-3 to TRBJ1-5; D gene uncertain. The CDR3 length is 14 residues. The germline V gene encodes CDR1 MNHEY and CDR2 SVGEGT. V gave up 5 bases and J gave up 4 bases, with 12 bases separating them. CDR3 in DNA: TGTGCCAGCAGTCCAGACCTAGCAAATCAGCCCCAGCATTTT. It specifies CASSPDLANQPQHF.

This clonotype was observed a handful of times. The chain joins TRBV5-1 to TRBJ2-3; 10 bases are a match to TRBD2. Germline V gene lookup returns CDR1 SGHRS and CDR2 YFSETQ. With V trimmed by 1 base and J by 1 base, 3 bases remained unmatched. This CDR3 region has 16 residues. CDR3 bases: TGCGCCAGCAGCTTGCCCGGGACTAGCGGCACAGATACGCAGTATTTT. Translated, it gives CASSLPGTSGTDTQYF.

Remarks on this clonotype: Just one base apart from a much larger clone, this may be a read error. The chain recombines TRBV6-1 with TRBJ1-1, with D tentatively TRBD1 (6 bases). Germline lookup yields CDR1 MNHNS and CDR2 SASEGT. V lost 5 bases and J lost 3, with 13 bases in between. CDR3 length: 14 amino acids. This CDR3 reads CASSQQGLDTEAFF. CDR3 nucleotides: TGTGCCAGCAGTCAACAGGGACTGGACACTGAAGCTTTCTTT.

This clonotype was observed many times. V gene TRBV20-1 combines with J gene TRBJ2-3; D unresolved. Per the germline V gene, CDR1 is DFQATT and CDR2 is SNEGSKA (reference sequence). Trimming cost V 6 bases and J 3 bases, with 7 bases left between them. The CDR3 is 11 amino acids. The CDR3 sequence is CSARRTDTQYF. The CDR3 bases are TGCAGTGCCCGCAGGACAGATACGCAGTATTTT.

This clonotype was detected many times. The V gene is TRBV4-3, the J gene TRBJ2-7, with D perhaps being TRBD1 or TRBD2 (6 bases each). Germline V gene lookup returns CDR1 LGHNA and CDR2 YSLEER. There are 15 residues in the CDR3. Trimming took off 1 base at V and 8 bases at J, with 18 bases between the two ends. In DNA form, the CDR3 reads TGCGCCAGCAGCCAAGTATATGGGGGGCGCTTGCAGCAGTACTTC. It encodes CASSQVYGGRLQQYF.

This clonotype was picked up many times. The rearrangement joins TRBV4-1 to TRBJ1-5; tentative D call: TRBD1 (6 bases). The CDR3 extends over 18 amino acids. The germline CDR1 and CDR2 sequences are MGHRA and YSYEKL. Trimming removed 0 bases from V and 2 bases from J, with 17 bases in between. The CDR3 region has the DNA TGCGCCAGCAGCCAAGATAAACCGACAGGATGGGGCAATCAGCCCCAGCATTTT. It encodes CASSQDKPTGWGNQPQHF.

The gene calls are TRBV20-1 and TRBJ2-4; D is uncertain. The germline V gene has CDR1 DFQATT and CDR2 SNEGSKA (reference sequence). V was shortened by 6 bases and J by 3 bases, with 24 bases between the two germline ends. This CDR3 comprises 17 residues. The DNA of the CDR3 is TGCAGTGCACAGACCCTTCACAGACCCCACGGCAAAAACATTCAGTACTTC. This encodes CSAQTLHRPHGKNIQYF.

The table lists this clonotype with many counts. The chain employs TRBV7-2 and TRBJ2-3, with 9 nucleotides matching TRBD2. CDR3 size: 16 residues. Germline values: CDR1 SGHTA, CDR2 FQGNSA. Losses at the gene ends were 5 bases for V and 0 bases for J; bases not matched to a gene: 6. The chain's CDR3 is CASSLSGGPSTDTQYF. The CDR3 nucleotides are TGTGCCAGCAGCCTTAGCGGGGGTCCTAGCACAGATACGCAGTATTTT.

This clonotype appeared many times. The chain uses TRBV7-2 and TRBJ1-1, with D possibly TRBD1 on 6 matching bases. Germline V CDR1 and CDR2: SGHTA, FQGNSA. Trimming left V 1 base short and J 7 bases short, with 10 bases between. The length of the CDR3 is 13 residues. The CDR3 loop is CASSLGTGYEAFF. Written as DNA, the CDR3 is TGTGCCAGCAGCTTAGGTACAGGGTATGAAGCTTTCTTT.

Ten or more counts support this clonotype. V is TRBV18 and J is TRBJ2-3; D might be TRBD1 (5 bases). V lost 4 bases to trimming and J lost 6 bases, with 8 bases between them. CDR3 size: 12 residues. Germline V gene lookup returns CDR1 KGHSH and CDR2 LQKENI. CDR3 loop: CASSHPGDTQYF. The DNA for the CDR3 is TGTGCCAGCTCACATCCAGGGGATACGCAGTATTTT.

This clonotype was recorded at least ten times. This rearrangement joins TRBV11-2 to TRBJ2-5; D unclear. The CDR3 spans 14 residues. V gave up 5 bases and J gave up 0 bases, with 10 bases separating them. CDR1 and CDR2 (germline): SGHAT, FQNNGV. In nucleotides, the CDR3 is TGTGCCAGCAGCCCGGTAGGGTACCAAGAGACCCAGTACTTC. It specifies CASSPVGYQETQYF.